Below are 7 T cell receptor beta chains sequenced from a single sample in a study of cytomegalovirus exposure and HLA in healthy donors. Both 60 Vbeta primers and 13 Jbeta primers went into the PCR. TCRdb's table, derived via immunoSEQ multiplex PCR, lists solely in-frame clones and lacks some. The sample holds under 130,000 clones, roughly two thirds seen once. Material: PBMCs. Source of these receptors: a man aged 30 to 39 in good health and CMV-seronegative.

This chain connects TRBV6-6 to TRBJ2-5, with 11 bases identical to TRBD2. Germline-derived CDR1 and CDR2 are MNHNY and SVGAGI (reference sequence). The CDR3 sequence is 15 residues long. The V and J ends lost 5 bases and 3 bases, in that order; junction bases with no gene match: 5. DNA of the CDR3: TGTGCCAGCAGTACGACTAGCGGGGTAGAAGAGACCCAGTACTTC. Its protein product is CASSTTSGVEETQYF.

The rearrangement links TRBV7-6 to TRBJ2-2, with 8 bases lining up with TRBD2. The germline gives CDR1 SGHVS, CDR2 FNYEAQ. This CDR3 is built from 17 residues. V shed 5 bases, J shed 4 bases, and the junction held 12 bases outside the gene matches. The CDR3 spells CASSPGNSGTPTGELFF. The CDR3 DNA follows: TGTGCCAGCAGCCCCGGGAATAGCGGGACCCCCACCGGGGAGCTGTTTTTT.

The chain recombines TRBV30 with TRBJ2-3; 8 nucleotides align to TRBD2. This CDR3 has 16 residues. Per germline, CDR1 GTSNPN and CDR2 SVGIG (reference sequence). The ends lost 4 bases at V and 3 bases at J; junction bases unmatched: 12. The CDR3 region has the DNA TGTGCCTGGACCCGGGGGGGCCTGGGGAGTACAGATACGCAGTATTTT. Its translation is CAWTRGGLGSTDTQYF.

This clone was seen once. The rearrangement joins TRBV7-3 to TRBJ1-2; D is ambiguous. CDR3 length equals 12 residues. Trimming shortened V by 5 bases and J by 7 bases, and 11 bases separated the two germline ends. CDR1 is SGHTA, CDR2 FQGTGA, per germline. This CDR3 reads CASSPGTGGYTF. In DNA form, the CDR3 reads TGTGCCAGCAGCCCCGGAACGGGTGGCTACACCTTC. Complete variable domain (other parts from reference TRBV7-3 and TRBJ1-2): GAGVSQTPSNKVTEKGKYVELRCDPISGHTALYWYRQSLGQGPEFLIYFQGTGAADDSGLPNDRFFAVRPEGSVSTLKIQRTERGDSAVYLCASSPGTGGYTFGSGTRLTVV.

Notes on this clone: Different DNA sequences within this sample yield the same CDR3. V usage is TRBV28 and J usage is TRBJ1-1; 8 bases are a match to TRBD1. Germline V gene data show CDR1 as MDHEN and CDR2 as SYDVKM. This CDR3 region has 14 residues. Trimming took 6 bases from V and 4 from J; bases not matched to a gene: 7. CDR3 sequence: CASSLTGGATEAFF. CDR3 sequence (DNA): TGTGCCAGCAGCTTAACAGGGGGGGCCACTGAAGCTTTCTTT.

The chain links TRBV5-1 to TRBJ2-4; 10 nucleotides match TRBD2. Germline CDR1 SGHRS, CDR2 YFSETQ. The CDR3 loop spans 15 amino acids. J gave up 12 bases and V 0 bases, and 9 bases lay outside the gene matches. CDR3 DNA: TGCGCCAGCAGCTTGGAGCTAGCGGGAGCTTATACTCAGTACTTC. Amino acids: CASSLELAGAYTQYF. Based on the CDR3 plus reference TRBV5-1 and TRBJ2-4, the full variable domain is KAGVTQTPRYLIKTRGQQVTLSCSPISGHRSVSWYQQTPGQGLQFLFEYFSETQRNKGNFPGRFSGRQFSNSRSEMNVSTLELGDSALYLCASSLELAGAYTQYFGAGTRLSVL.

The CDR3 region has the DNA TGTGCCAGCAGCAAAGAGCAAAGGACAGGGACCTACAATGAGCAGTTCTTC. Translation: CASSKEQRTGTYNEQFF. V is TRBV21-1 and J is TRBJ2-1; TRBD1 was called by the table and not checked on the DNA. TRBV21-1 is a pseudogene. The CDR3 has 17 amino acids.